The next 4 T cell receptor beta chains were all read from a single sample in a study of early T cells in non-severe SARS-CoV-2 infection. TCRdb reanalysed the 5' RACE reads using MiXCR and keeps one entry per CDR3 protein. The table includes roughly 66,000 distinct CDR3 sequences, around 8.7% detected once. Sequencing was carried out using whole blood. These receptors were collected from an adult who was a healthcare worker with PCR-confirmed SARS-CoV-2 infection or an uninfected control (not recorded which).

This chain uses TRBV7-8 with TRBJ2-3, with 8 bases identical to TRBD1. The CDR3 loop spans 18 amino acids. Per germline, CDR1 SGHVS and CDR2 FQNEAQ. The J segment lost 1 base and the V segment lost 2 bases, leaving 11 bases of the junction unmatched. For the CDR3, the DNA is TGTGCCAGCAGCTTACCAATTGACTCGACAGGGGGCACAGATACGCAGTATTTT. It specifies CASSLPIDSTGGTDTQYF. Filled out from reference TRBV7-8 and TRBJ2-3, the complete variable domain reads GAGVSQSPRYKVAKRGQDVALRCDPISGHVSLFWYQQALGQGPEFLTYFQNEAQLDKSGLPSDRFFAERPEGSVSTLKIQRTQQEDSAVYLCASSLPIDSTGGTDTQYFGPGTRLTVL.

This clonotype was observed at least ten times. The gene calls are TRBV5-5 and TRBJ2-3; 9 bases match TRBD2. The CDR3 covers 15 residues. Germline assignment: CDR1 SGHKS and CDR2 YYEKEE (reference sequence). Trimming at V came to 0 bases and at J to 4 bases, leaving 3 bases not matched to a gene. The CDR3 reads CASSLGSGSADTQYF. The CDR3 coding sequence is TGTGCCAGCAGCTTGGGTAGCGGGAGTGCAGATACGCAGTATTTT.

There are a few counts of this clonotype. This chain uses TRBV5-6 with TRBJ1-1; D is unresolved. This CDR3 has 15 amino acids. Germline CDR1 reads SGHDT; CDR2 reads YYEEEE. V was shortened by 1 base and J by 0 bases, with 10 bases between the two germline ends. The CDR3 is CASSLTFTLNTEAFF. DNA of the CDR3: TGTGCCAGCAGCTTGACGTTCACACTGAACACTGAAGCTTTCTTT.

This clonotype was found many times. The chain combines TRBV12-3 or TRBV12-4 with TRBJ2-4, with 8 bases identical to TRBD1. Germline trimming cut 2 bases from V and 8 bases from J; bases unmatched to any gene: 5. The CDR3 loop spans 14 amino acids. CDR3 loop: CASSLSGGMDIQYF. For the CDR3, the DNA is TGTGCCAGCAGTTTATCAGGGGGCATGGACATTCAGTACTTC.